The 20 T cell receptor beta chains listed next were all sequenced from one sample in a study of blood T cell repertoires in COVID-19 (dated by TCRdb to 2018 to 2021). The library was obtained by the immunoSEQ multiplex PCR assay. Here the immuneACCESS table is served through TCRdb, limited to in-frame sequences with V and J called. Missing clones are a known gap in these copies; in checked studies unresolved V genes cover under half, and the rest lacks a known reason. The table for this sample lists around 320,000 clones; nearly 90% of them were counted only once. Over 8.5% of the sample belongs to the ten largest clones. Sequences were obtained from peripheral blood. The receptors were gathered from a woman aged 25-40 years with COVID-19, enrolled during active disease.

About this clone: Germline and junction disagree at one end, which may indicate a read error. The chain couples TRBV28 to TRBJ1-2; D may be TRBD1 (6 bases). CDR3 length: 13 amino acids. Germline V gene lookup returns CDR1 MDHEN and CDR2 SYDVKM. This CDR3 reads CASSLRGALVGRF. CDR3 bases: TGTGCCAGCAGTTTGCGGGGGGCTCTCGTCGGACGCTTC.

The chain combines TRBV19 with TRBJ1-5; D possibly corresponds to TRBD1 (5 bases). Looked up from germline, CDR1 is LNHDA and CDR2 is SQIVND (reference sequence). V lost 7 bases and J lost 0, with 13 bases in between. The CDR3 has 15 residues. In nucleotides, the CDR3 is TGTGCCAGTATCGGTAGGGGTGTTAGCAATCAGCCCCAGCATTTT. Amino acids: CASIGRGVSNQPQHF.

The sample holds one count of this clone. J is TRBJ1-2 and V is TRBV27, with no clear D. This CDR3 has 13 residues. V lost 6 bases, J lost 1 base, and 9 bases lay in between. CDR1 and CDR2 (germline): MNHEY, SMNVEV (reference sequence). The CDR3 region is CASSPELNYGYTF. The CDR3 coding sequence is TGTGCCAGCAGCCCCGAGCTTAACTATGGCTACACCTTC.

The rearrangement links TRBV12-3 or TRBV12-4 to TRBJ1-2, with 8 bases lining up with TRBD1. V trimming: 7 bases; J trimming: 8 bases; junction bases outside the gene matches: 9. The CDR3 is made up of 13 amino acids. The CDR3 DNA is TGTGCCAGCAATCCCGGACAGGGAGGAGGCTACACCTTC. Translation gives CASNPGQGGGYTF.

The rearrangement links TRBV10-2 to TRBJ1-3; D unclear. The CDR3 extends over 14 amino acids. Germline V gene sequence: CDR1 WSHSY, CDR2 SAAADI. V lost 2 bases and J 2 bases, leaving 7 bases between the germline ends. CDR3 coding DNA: TGCGCCAGCAGTGAGATCGGGGCTGGAAACACCATATATTTT. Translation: CASSEIGAGNTIYF.

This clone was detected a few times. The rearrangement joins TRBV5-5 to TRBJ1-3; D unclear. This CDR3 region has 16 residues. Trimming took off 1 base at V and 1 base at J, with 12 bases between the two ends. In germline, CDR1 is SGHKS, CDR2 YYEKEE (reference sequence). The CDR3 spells CASSLSGSLSGNTIYF. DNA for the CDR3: TGTGCCAGCAGCTTGTCGGGAAGCCTTTCTGGAAACACCATATATTTT. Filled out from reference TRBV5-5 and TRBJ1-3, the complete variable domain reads DAGVTQSPTHLIKTRGQQVTLRCSPISGHKSVSWYQQVLGQGPQFIFQYYEKEERGRGNFPDRFSARQFPNYSSELNVNALLLGDSALYLCASSLSGSLSGNTIYFGEGSWLTVV.

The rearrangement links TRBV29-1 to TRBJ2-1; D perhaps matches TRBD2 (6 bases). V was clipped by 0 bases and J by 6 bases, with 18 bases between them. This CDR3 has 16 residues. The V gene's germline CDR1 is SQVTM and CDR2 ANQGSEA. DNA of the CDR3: TGCAGCGTTGAAGATCTCGAGACTAGAGCGTTCAATGAGCAGTTCTTC. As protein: CSVEDLETRAFNEQFF.

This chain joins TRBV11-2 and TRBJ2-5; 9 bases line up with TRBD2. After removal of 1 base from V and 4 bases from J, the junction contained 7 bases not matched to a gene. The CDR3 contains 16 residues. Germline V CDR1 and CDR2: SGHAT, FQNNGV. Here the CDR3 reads CASSLGVAGVVETQYF. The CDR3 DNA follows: TGTGCCAGCAGCTTAGGGGTAGCGGGGGTTGTAGAGACCCAGTACTTC.

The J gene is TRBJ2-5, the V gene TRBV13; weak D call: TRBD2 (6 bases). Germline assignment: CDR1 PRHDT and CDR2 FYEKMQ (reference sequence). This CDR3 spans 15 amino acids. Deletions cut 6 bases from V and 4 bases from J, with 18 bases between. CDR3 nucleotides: TGTGCCAGCAGTATCGCCGGGAGTGGGGGAGAGACCCAGTACTTC. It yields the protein CASSIAGSGGETQYF.

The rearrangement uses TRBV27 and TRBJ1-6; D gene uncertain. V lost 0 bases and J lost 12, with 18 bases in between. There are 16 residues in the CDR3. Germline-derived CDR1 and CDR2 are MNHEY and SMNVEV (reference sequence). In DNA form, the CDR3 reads TGTGCCAGCAGTTTATCCCTGACATCTATGTCTTTACCCCTCCACTTT. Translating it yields CASSLSLTSMSLPLHF.

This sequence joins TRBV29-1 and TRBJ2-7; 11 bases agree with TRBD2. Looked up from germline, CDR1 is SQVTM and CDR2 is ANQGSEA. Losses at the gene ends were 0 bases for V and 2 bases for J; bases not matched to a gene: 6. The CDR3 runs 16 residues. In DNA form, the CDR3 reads TGCAGCGTTGAAGACCCTAGCGGGGGGACACCCTACGAGCAGTACTTC. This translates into CSVEDPSGGTPYEQYF.

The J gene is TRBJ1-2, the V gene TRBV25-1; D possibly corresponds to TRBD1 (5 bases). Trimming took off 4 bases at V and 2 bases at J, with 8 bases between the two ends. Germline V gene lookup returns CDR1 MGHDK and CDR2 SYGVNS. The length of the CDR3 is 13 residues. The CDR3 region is CASSVNRNYGYTF. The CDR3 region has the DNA TGTGCCAGCAGTGTGAACAGGAACTATGGCTACACCTTC.

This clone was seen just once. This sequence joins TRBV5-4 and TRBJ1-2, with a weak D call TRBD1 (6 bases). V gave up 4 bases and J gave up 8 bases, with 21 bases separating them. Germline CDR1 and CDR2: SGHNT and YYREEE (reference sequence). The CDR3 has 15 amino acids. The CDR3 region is CASSPLPLQGPGYTF. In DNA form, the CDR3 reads TGTGCCAGCAGCCCTCTCCCCCTACAGGGTCCGGGCTACACCTTC.

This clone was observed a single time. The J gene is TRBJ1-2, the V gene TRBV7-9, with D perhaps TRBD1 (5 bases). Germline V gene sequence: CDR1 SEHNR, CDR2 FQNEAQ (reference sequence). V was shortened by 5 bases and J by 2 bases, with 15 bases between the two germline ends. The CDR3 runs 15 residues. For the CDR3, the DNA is TGTGCCAGCAGCCCGGGGGGATTTAGGAACTATGGCTACACCTTC. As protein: CASSPGGFRNYGYTF.

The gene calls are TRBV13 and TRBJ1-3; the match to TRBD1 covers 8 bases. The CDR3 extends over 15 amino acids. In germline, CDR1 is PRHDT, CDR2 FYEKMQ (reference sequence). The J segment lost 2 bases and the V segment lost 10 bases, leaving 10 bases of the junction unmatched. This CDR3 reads CATPPRTGTGNTIYF. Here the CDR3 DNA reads TGTGCCACCCCGCCCAGGACAGGGACTGGAAACACCATATATTTT.

For the CDR3, the DNA is TGTGCCAGCAGTTTGCGTGACAGTATCTATGGCTACACCTTC. It specifies CASSLRDSIYGYTF. The chain joins TRBV27 to TRBJ1-2; maybe TRBD1 (5 bases). With 3 bases removed from V and 4 bases from J, the gap between germline ends came to 12 bases. Looked up from germline, CDR1 is MNHEY and CDR2 is SMNVEV (reference sequence). The CDR3 spans 14 residues.

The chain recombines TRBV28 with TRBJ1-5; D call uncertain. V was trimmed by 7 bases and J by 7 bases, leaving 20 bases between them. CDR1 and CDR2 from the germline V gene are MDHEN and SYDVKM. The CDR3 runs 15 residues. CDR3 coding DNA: TGTGCCAGCAAATCCGGAGAGTTAGAAGGACAGCCCCAGCATTTT. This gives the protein CASKSGELEGQPQHF.

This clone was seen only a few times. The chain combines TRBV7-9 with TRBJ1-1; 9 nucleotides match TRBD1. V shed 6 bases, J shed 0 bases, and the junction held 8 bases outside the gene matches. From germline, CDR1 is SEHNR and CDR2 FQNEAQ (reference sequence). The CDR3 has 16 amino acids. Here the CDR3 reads CASRQRDRVMNTEAFF. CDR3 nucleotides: TGTGCCAGCAGACAGAGGGACAGGGTCATGAACACTGAAGCTTTCTTT.

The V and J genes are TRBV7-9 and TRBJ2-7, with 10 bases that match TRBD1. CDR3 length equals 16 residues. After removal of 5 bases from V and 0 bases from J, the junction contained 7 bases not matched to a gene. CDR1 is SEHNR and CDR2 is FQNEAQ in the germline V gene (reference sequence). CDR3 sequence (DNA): TGTGCCAGCAGCCACCCCCGGGACAGGGGCTCCTACGAGCAGTACTTC. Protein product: CASSHPRDRGSYEQYF.

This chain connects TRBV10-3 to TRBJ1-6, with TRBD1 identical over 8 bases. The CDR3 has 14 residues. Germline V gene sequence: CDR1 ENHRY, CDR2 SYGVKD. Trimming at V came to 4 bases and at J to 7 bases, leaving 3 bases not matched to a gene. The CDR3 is CAISVTGGNSPLHF. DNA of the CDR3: TGTGCCATCAGTGTTACAGGGGGGAATTCACCCCTCCACTTT.